The sequence of this TCR beta chain was determined in a study of T cell responses to AZD1222 COVID-19 vaccine. Study outcomes and limitations: Mostly white British, mostly female donors; authors suggested clonal diversity may be underestimated. Dominant CD4 TCR responses targeted spike regions 160-218 and 743-854. The study found Spike-specific TCR breadth and depth rose after two AZD1222 doses.

The germline V gene encodes CDR1 SNHLY and CDR2 FYNNEI. V was clipped by 9 bases and J by 3 bases, with 15 bases between them. The CDR3 consists of 13 residues. The method was immunoSEQ multiplex PCR; TCRdb's version includes in-frame clones alone and lacks a portion of them. The sample has roughly 71,000 clones, around 84% seen once. In the case of this clone: The target antigen is unknown.

This TCR was recovered from an adult in good health. The material was peripheral blood, obtained on day 0 of AZD1222 vaccination. This chain joins TRBV2 and TRBJ2-7; D is uncertain. CDR3 in DNA: TGTGCCAGTATACTGAGCCCCTTCTACGAGCAGTACTTC. This sequence encodes CASILSPFYEQYF.